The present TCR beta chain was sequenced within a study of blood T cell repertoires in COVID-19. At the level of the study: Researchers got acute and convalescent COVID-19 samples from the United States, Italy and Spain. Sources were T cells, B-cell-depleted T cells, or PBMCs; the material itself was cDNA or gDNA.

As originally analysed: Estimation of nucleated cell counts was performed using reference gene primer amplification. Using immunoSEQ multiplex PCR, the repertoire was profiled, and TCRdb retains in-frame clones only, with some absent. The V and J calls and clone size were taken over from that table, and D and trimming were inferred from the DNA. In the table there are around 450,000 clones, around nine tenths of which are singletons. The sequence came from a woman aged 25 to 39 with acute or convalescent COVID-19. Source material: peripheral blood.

CDR3 region: CASSPPGLEQFF. CDR3 nucleotide sequence: TGTGCCAGTAGTCCCCCGGGACTTGAGCAGTTCTTC. The V call is TRBV19, the J call TRBJ2-1, with D perhaps TRBD2 (6 bases). The CDR3 totals 12 residues. V lost 5 bases, J lost 9 bases, and 11 bases lay in between. Germline V gene lookup returns CDR1 LNHDA and CDR2 SQIVND (reference sequence).